Listed below are T cell receptor beta chains from one sample, sequenced in a study of cytomegalovirus exposure and HLA in healthy donors. Clones were sequenced by immunoSEQ multiplex PCR, and TCRdb holds only the in-frame ones, with some missing. Of 150,000 to 200,000 clones listed, 65% to 90% were seen once; the top ten hold approximately 2.2%. Sequencing was performed on PBMCs. The source of these receptors is a woman between 45 and 60 years old in good health and CMV-seronegative. CDR3s include the opening cysteine and the closing phenylalanine or tryptophan. A D gene is named only where the DNA matches it firmly. For some rows the clone size is stated as once, few or many, or as a class when expanded; others skip it.

d_gene	j_gene	v_gene	abundance	CDR3nt	CDR3aa
.	TRBJ1-2	TRBV6-1	.	TGTGCCAGCAGTGATCCCCTGAGGGAATATGGCTACACCTTC	CASSDPLREYGYTF
TRBD1	TRBJ1-5	TRBV7-9	.	TGTGCCAGCAGCTTTCGTGGCAGGGGGCGGTCCAGCGCCCAGCATTTT	CASSFRGRGRSSAQHF
TRBD2	TRBJ2-1	TRBV5-1	.	TGCGCCAGCAGCTCCAGGACCTTAGCGGGAGTTAGGAATGAGCAGTTCTTC	CASSSRTLAGVRNEQFF
.	TRBJ1-1	TRBV15	.	TGTGCCACCAGCAGAGATCGACACTTCACTGAAGCTTTCTTT	CATSRDRHFTEAFF
.	TRBJ2-5	TRBV2	.	TGTGCCAGCAGTGAAGCGCTTCGGGGTCAAGAGACCCAGTACTTC	CASSEALRGQETQYF
TRBD2	TRBJ2-2	TRBV7-9	.	TGTGCCAGCAGCTCCGGGGGAGGGCACGGGAGGAACACCGGGGAGCTGTTTTTT	CASSSGGGHGRNTGELFF
TRBD2	TRBJ2-7	TRBV28	.	TGTGCCAGCAGCTTAGGTAGCGGGAGGTCCTACGAGCAGTACTTC	CASSLGSGRSYEQYF
.	TRBJ1-1	TRBV5-1	.	TGCGCCAGCAGCTTGGGTGGAGGGGCAAAATTCGAAGCTTTCTTT	CASSLGGGAKFEAFF
TRBD1	TRBJ1-1	TRBV5-1	.	TGCGCCAGCAGCCCACAGGGGGGAGGCACTGAAGCTTTCTTT	CASSPQGGGTEAFF
.	TRBJ2-3	TRBV9	.	TGTGCCAGCAGCGTAGTGGGGGGAAGAAAAGATACGCAGTATTTT	CASSVVGGRKDTQYF
TRBD2	TRBJ2-4	TRBV19	.	TGTGCCAGTAGCCCCACTAGCGGGACTTACATTCAGTACTTC	CASSPTSGTYIQYF
.	TRBJ2-7	TRBV11-2	.	TGTGCCAGCAGCCGCGGGGACAGCCGTGTGGAGCAGTACTTC	CASSRGDSRVEQYF
.	TRBJ2-3	TRBV25-1	.	TGTGCCAGCAGTCAAGAGACATCCCCCTCTAGCACAGATACGCAGTATTTT	CASSQETSPSSTDTQYF
.	TRBJ2-5	TRBV5-1	.	TGCGCCAGCAGCTTGGACAGTTCGGTTGTGGCGCAGTACTTC	CASSLDSSVVAQYF
.	TRBJ2-2	TRBV30	few	TGTGCCTGGAGTGTACCAGGGGCGCAGGCCGGGGAGCTGTTTTTT	CAWSVPGAQAGELFF
TRBD1	TRBJ2-2	TRBV7-6	.	TGTGCCAGCAGCTTAGGGACAGGGCTCGGGGAGCTGTTTTTT	CASSLGTGLGELFF
TRBD2	TRBJ2-5	TRBV25-1	once	TGTGCCAGCAGCGAATCGGTACTAGCGGGAGGAACAGAGACCCAGTACTTC	CASSESVLAGGTETQYF
TRBD1	TRBJ2-4	TRBV28	few	TGTGCCAGCAGTCCCCCACAGGGGCCAAACATTCAGTACTTC	CASSPPQGPNIQYF
TRBD1	TRBJ1-3	TRBV4-1	.	TGCGCCAGCAGCCAATCCCCCACAGGGGGCGGTGGAAACACCATATATTTT	CASSQSPTGGGGNTIYF
.	TRBJ2-1	TRBV9	.	TGTGCCAGCAGCGCCAAACTAGGAGGGAGGAATGAGCAGTTCTTC	CASSAKLGGRNEQFF
TRBD1	TRBJ2-7	TRBV7-9	.	TGTGCCAGCAGCAGGGGACAGGTCAACGGGTACGAGCAGTACTTC	CASSRGQVNGYEQYF
TRBD1	TRBJ2-7	TRBV14	.	TGTGCCAGCAGGCGGACAGGGGGCGGTTACGAGCAGTACTTC	CASRRTGGGYEQYF
TRBD2	TRBJ2-5	TRBV6-6	once	TGTGCCAGCAGTTACTCGATTCTAGCGGGTCAAGAGACCCAGTACTTC	CASSYSILAGQETQYF
.	TRBJ2-5	TRBV6-5	.	TGTGCCAGCAGTTATGAGCAGGGGTCTGGAGGGACCCAGTACTTC	CASSYEQGSGGTQYF
.	TRBJ2-1	TRBV27	.	TGTGCCAGCAACACCATCCCCCAGGGTTACAATGAGCAGCTCTTC	CASNTIPQGYNEQLF
.	TRBJ2-7	TRBV7-2	.	TGTGCCAGCAGCTCCCGAACGGCGGGCTCCTACGAGCAGTACTTC	CASSSRTAGSYEQYF
.	TRBJ1-1	TRBV21-1	few	TGTGCCAGCAGCTATAAAGGTGCTGCACGTTCTCAGGGGCGGGACACTGAAGCTTTCTTT	CASSYKGAARSQGRDTEAFF
TRBD2	TRBJ2-2	TRBV28	.	TGTGCCACTGCGGGCGGGAGGATCACCGGGGAGCTGTTTTTT	CATAGGRITGELFF
TRBD1	TRBJ1-5	TRBV28	.	TGTGCCAGCAGTTCCCCGGGACAGGGACGTCAGCCCCAGCATTTT	CASSSPGQGRQPQHF
TRBD1	TRBJ2-2	TRBV28	.	TGTGCCAGCAGTCGACAGGGCCGGCCGGACACCGGGGAGCTGTTTTTT	CASSRQGRPDTGELFF
.	TRBJ2-1	TRBV19	.	TGTGCCAGTAGTACTCCGGGACTCCGGTTGAACAATGAGCAGTTCTTC	CASSTPGLRLNNEQFF
TRBD2	TRBJ2-2	TRBV7-2	.	TGTGCCAGCAGCCTCCGACTAGCGGGAGTGTTCGGGGAGCTGTTTTTT	CASSLRLAGVFGELFF
.	TRBJ2-7	TRBV28	.	TGTGCCAGCACCCCACCCTCGACATACGAGCAGTACTTC	CASTPPSTYEQYF
TRBD2	TRBJ2-7	TRBV18	.	TGTGCCAGCTCACCACTTTTGGGACTAGCGGGAGGGGCCGAGCAGTACTTC	CASSPLLGLAGGAEQYF
.	TRBJ1-1	TRBV5-1	once	TGCGCTAGCAGCTTGGAAGGGGCGGGAAGGGGTGAAGCTTTCTTT	CASSLEGAGRGEAFF
TRBD1	TRBJ2-4	TRBV2	.	TGTGCCAGCAGTCCCGGGACAGGGATATCGAGGGCCAAAAACATTCAGTACTTC	CASSPGTGISRAKNIQYF
.	TRBJ2-2	TRBV18	few	TGTGCCAGCTCACCGGCTGGAGGGGGCATCACCGGGGAGCTGTTTTTT	CASSPAGGGITGELFF